This TCR beta chain was sequenced in a study of STAT5B mutations in CD4+ large granular lymphocyte leukemia. Across the whole study: Healthy donors showed HLA-associated enrichment of the CDR3 'QG' motif.

CDR3 length: 14 amino acids. Trimming cost V 5 bases and J 2 bases, with 12 bases left between them. Germline-derived CDR1 and CDR2 are LNHDA and SQIVND (reference sequence). Clones were sequenced by immunoSEQ multiplex PCR, and TCRdb holds only the in-frame ones, with some missing. The table lists under 40,000 clones, 78% of them singletons, with approximately 2.5% in the top ten. This clonotype originated in a human donor in good health. The sequenced material came from CD4+ T cells from blood buffy coats. This rearrangement joins TRBV19 to TRBJ1-2; tentatively, D is TRBD1 (6 bases). The CDR3 sequence is CASSPGQKNYGYTF. CDR3 in DNA: TGTGCCAGTAGTCCAGGACAGAAGAACTATGGCTACACCTTC.